The clone carrying this T cell receptor (beta chain) was seen at least ten times. What it binds is unknown. The CDR3 length is 15 residues. From germline, CDR1 is MNHEY and CDR2 SVGAGI. Trimming stripped 0 bases from V and 0 bases from J, with 3 bases between. This sample was included in a study of glioma-infiltrating T cells. Regarding the study as a whole: Non-neoplastic patients had below-expected tissue-blood divergence, while all gliomas exceeded expectation.

Amplification of TCR alpha and beta CDR3 regions from RNA used iRepertoire nested multiplex PCR. TCRdb re-derived calls from the multiplex PCR reads in MiXCR, one entry per CDR3 protein. The sample comprises 150,000 to 200,000 distinct CDR3 sequences, 30% to 40% of which are singletons, and 20% to 25% rests with the top ten. Material for sequencing was glioma tissue, nonneoplastic brain tissue, or PBMCs (not recorded which). The source is a human donor with low-grade glioma or glioblastoma, undergoing nonglioma brain surgery, or in good health (not recorded which). This sequence joins TRBV6-5 and TRBJ2-6; no clear D gene. The CDR3 DNA reads as TGTGCCAGCAGTTACTCCGGCTCTGGGGCCAACGTCCTGACTTTC. The encoded protein is CASSYSGSGANVLTF.